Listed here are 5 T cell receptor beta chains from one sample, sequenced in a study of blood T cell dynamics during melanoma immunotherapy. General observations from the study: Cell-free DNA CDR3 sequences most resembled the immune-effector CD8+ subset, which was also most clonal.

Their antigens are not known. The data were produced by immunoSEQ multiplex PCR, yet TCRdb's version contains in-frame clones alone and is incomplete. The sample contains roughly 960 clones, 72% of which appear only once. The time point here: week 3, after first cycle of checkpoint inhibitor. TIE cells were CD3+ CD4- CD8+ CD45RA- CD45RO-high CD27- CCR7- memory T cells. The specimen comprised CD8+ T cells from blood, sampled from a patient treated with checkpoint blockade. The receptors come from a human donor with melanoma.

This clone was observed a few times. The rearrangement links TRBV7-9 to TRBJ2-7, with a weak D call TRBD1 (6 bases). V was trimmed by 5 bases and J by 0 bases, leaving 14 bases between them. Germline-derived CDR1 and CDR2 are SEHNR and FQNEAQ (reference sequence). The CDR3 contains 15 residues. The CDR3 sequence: CASSPPMTGSYEQYF. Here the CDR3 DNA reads TGTGCCAGCAGCCCCCCTATGACAGGCTCCTACGAGCAGTACTTC.

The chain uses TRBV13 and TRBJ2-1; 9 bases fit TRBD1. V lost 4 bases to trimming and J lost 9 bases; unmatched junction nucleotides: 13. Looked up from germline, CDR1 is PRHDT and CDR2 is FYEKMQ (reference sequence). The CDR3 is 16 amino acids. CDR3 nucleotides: TGTGCCAGCAGCTCTACAGGGGGCTCACGAGCCGGTGAGCAGTTCTTC. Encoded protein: CASSSTGGSRAGEQFF.

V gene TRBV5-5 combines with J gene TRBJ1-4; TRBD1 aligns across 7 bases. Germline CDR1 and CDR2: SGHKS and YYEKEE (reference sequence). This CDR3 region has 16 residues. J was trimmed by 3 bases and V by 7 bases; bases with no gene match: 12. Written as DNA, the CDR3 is TGTGCCAGCGCAGTTCGACAGGGAGCCTCTAATGAAAAACTGTTTTTT. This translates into CASAVRQGASNEKLFF.

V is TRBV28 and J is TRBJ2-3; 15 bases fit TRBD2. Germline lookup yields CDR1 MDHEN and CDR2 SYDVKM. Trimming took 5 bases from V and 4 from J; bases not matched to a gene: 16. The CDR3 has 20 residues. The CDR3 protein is CASSPTGLAGTSGRPDTQYF. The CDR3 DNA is TGTGCCAGCAGTCCGACGGGACTTGCCGGGACTAGCGGGAGGCCAGATACGCAGTATTTT.

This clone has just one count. The CDR3 protein is CASSAWGATGELFF. The DNA for the CDR3 is TGCGCCAGCAGTGCGTGGGGAGCGACCGGGGAGCTGTTTTTT. This rearrangement joins TRBV10-2 to TRBJ2-2; weak D call: TRBD2 (5 bases). Between the trimmed V and J ends, which lost 4 bases and 5 bases, there was a span of 11 bases. CDR3 size: 14 residues. The germline V gene encodes CDR1 WSHSY and CDR2 SAAADI.